This record looks at one TCR beta chain sequence and its context. Its antigen is still unknown. This entry is derived from a study of cytomegalovirus exposure and HLA in healthy donors. The CDR3 is 15 residues long. J was trimmed by 4 bases and V by 4 bases; bases with no gene match: 7. The V gene's germline CDR1 is SGDLS and CDR2 YYNGEE. Broader study findings: The study labeled 164 TCR beta chains cytomegalovirus-associated. V- and J-gene trimming in TCR beta was tied to a missense DCLRE1C variant by an analysis performed later. Some public TCRs appeared in many individuals, while most sequences were rare. Follow-up analysis seemed to connect common viral pathogens with several of the most significant clusters identified.

In the PCR, 60 Vbeta and 13 Jbeta primers were used. Only in-frame clones appear in the TCRdb table, and some are missing; sequencing was by immunoSEQ multiplex PCR. This sample has roughly 120,000 clones, with about 80% found just once. The clonotype comes from a man aged 25-45 years in good health and CMV-seronegative. Sequencing was carried out using PBMCs. The chain couples TRBV9 to TRBJ2-1, with TRBD2 matching 8 bases. Here the CDR3 reads CASSLSGSSYNEQFF. The CDR3 region has the DNA TGTGCCAGCAGCCTCAGCGGGAGCTCGTACAATGAGCAGTTCTTC.